This is a list of T cell receptor beta chains from one sample in a study of T cell responses to AZD1222 COVID-19 vaccine. The data were produced by immunoSEQ multiplex PCR, yet TCRdb's version contains in-frame clones alone and is incomplete. The sample has more than 100,000 clones, roughly 89% seen once. The sequences come from peripheral blood, collected on day 0 of AZD1222 vaccination. The receptors were gathered from an adult in good health. The CDR3 runs from the conserved cysteine through the conserved F or W. D genes are given only for firm matches. Clone size is stated in some rows and not others, as once, few, many or a class when expanded.

cdr3_nt cdr3_aa j_call d_call v_call clone_size
TGTGCCAGCAGCGTAGAAAGCGGGAGTCCCTGGGATACGCAGTATTTT CASSVESGSPWDTQYF TRBJ2-3 TRBD2 TRBV9 -
TGCGCCAGCAGCTTACAGAACGGAAACACCATATATTTT CASSLQNGNTIYF TRBJ1-3 - TRBV5-1 -
TGTGCCAGCAGTTTATTATGGGGGAATCAGCCCCAGCATTTT CASSLLWGNQPQHF TRBJ1-5 - TRBV28 -
TGTGCCACCAGTGATCCCCGAAAGGGAGGCTACACCTTC CATSDPRKGGYTF TRBJ1-2 - TRBV24-1 -
TGTGCCAGTAGTACACCCAGGGTGAACTATGGCTACACCTTC CASSTPRVNYGYTF TRBJ1-2 - TRBV19 -
TGTGCCAGTAGTATTTGGCGGGAGCCCCCAGATACGCAGTATTTT CASSIWREPPDTQYF TRBJ2-3 TRBD2 TRBV19 -
TGCAGCGTTGGTGGGGGTGTTAACTATGGCTACACCTTC CSVGGGVNYGYTF TRBJ1-2 - TRBV29-1 -
TGTGCCAGCAGCCCGGGACTAGCGCGTGCAGATACGCAGTATTTT CASSPGLARADTQYF TRBJ2-3 TRBD2 TRBV7-9 -
TGTGCCAGCAGCTTAGCTAGCGGGGGGGCGATTTTTGATGAGCAGTTCTTC CASSLASGGAIFDEQFF TRBJ2-1 TRBD2 TRBV11-3 -
TGCGCCAGCAGTTTCCAGCTCACTGAAGCTTTCTTT CASSFQLTEAFF TRBJ1-1 - TRBV10-2 -
TGTGCCTGGAGTGGGCCAAATGAAAAACTGTTTTTT CAWSGPNEKLFF TRBJ1-4 - TRBV30 -
TGTGCCAGCAGTGAGCAGGGGGCACGTAAGGCCAACGTCCTGACTTTC CASSEQGARKANVLTF TRBJ2-6 TRBD1 TRBV6-1 few
TGTGCCAGCAGCCCCCGAGGGGTCCTAGCCAAAAACATTCAGTACTTC CASSPRGVLAKNIQYF TRBJ2-4 - TRBV7-4 few
TGTGCCAGCAGCCCCAGGACGGGTGGAAACACCATATATTTT CASSPRTGGNTIYF TRBJ1-3 - TRBV7-2 -
TGTGCCAGCAGTTTAGGGAGAAGTGGCTACACCTTC CASSLGRSGYTF TRBJ1-2 - TRBV28 once
TGCGCCAGCAGCCAAGATTACAGGGGCGAAAACTATGGCTACACCTTC CASSQDYRGENYGYTF TRBJ1-2 TRBD1 TRBV4-1 -
TGTGCCAGCAGCTTGGGCGGGCACTCTGGAAACACCATATATTTT CASSLGGHSGNTIYF TRBJ1-3 - TRBV5-5 -
TGTGCCAGCAGCTTGGATCAGGGGGAGGGCTACGAGCAGTACTTC CASSLDQGEGYEQYF TRBJ2-7 - TRBV5-5 -